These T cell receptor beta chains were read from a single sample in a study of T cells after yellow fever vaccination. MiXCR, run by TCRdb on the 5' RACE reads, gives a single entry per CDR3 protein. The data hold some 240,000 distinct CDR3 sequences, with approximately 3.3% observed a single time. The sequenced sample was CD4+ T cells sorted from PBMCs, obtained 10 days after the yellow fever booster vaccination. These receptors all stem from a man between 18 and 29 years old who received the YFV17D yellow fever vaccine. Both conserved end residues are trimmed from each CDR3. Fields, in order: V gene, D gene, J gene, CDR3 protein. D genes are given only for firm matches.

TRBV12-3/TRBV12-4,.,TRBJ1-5,ASSLASGIGQPQH
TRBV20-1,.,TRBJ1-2,SARDRTLGGTGYT
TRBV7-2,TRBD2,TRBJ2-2,ASSLDSGGDTGELF
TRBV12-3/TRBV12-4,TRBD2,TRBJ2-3,ASGSAGITDTQY
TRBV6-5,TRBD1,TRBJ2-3,ASKRPGQATDTQY
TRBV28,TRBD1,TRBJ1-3,ASSFQGGGNTIY
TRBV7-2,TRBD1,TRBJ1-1,ASSRWTGATEAF
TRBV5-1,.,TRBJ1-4,ASSFGETNEKLF
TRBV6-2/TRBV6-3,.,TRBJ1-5,ASSYGDIGLNQPQH
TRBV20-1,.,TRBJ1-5,SARGVGGYQPQH
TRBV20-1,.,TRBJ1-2,SAGDTTGSYGYT
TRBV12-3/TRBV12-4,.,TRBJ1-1,ASRPPDRNTEAF
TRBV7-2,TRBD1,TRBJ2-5,ASRRTTGLETQY
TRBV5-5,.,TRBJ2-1,ASSLFGGQF
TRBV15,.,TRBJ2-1,ATSRDHNEQF
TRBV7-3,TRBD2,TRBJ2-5,ASSLGPLAGLETQY
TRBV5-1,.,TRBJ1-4,ASSLGAGGEKLF
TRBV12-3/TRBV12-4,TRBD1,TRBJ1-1,ASSAGTGSMNTEAF
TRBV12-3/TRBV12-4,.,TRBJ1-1,ASSVFRNTEAF
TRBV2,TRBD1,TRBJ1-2,ASRGQGAVGYT